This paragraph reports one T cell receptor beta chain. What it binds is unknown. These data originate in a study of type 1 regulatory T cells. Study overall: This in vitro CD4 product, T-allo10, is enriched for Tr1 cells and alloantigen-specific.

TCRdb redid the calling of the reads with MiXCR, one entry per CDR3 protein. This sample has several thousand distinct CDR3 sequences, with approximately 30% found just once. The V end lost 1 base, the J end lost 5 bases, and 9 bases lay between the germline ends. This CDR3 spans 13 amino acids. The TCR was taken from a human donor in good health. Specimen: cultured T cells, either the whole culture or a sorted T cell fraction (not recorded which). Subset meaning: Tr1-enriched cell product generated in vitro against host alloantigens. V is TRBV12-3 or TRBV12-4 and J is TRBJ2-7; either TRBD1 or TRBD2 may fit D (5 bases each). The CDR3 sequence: CASSLEGTHEQYF. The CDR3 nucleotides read TGTGCCAGCAGTTTAGAGGGGACCCACGAGCAGTACTTC.